This T cell receptor (beta chain) was documented in a study of T-cell reconstitution after alpha-beta-depleted transplantation in children. Study-level findings and limits: Alpha-beta T cells about two months after transplant reportedly derived from several hundred expanded graft clones. The high TCRbeta diversity at day 60 in some patients came from surviving recipient T cells and thymic progenitors.

For TCRbeta, the library was prepared with unique molecular identifiers. TCRdb processed the PCR reads anew with MiXCR; each CDR3 protein has one entry. This table holds a few hundred thousand distinct CDR3 sequences, around 25% found once. This CDR3 spans 15 amino acids. Losses at the gene ends were 5 bases for V and 0 bases for J; bases not matched to a gene: 8. Looked up from germline, CDR1 is SGHRS and CDR2 is YFSETQ. This clonotype was observed a few times. What it binds is unknown. The chain carries TRBV5-1 and TRBJ2-7; TRBD1 matches at 7 bases. This TCR derives from a male patient younger than 18 who had a stem cell transplant for acute lymphoblastic leukemia, so the T cells may come from the graft donor. This sample comprised PBMCs, mostly from graft donor cells, obtained 180 days after TCRalphabeta/CD19-depleted stem cell transplant. CDR3 residues: CASRSIYRGSYEQYF. CDR3 in DNA: TGCGCCAGCAGGTCCATCTACAGGGGCTCCTACGAGCAGTACTTC.